This TCR beta chain stems from a study of cytomegalovirus exposure and HLA in healthy donors. General observations from the study: In a later analysis, about 17,000 TCR beta sequences were associated with HLA alleles at 0.05 false discovery rate. 150 to 200 TCR beta chains were listed as cytomegalovirus-associated.

When sampled, the donors appeared nominally healthy, though they likely had unrecorded immune exposures. Trimming took off 0 bases at V and 1 base at J, with 8 bases between the two ends. The CDR3 consists of 14 residues. Germline values: CDR1 SGDLS, CDR2 YYNGEE. The PCR employed 60 Vbeta primers together with 13 Jbeta primers. Original processing notes: In a later analysis, the count reached roughly 80 million unique TCR beta chains, with 10 million to 14 million shared. Profiled with immunoSEQ multiplex PCR; TCRdb holds only in-frame clones, not every one. Clone size and the V and J calls come from that table; the DNA yielded D and trimming. The sample lists about 120,000 clones, 77% occurring once. This clone was detected only a few times. The target antigen is unknown.

This sequence joins TRBV9 and TRBJ2-7; a possible D gene is TRBD2 (6 bases). The source of this sequence is a man between 18 and 29 years old in good health and CMV-seropositive. The sequenced sample consisted of PBMCs. The CDR3 loop reads CASSVEEGSYEQYF. DNA of the CDR3: TGTGCCAGCAGCGTAGAGGAGGGGTCCTACGAGCAGTACTTC.